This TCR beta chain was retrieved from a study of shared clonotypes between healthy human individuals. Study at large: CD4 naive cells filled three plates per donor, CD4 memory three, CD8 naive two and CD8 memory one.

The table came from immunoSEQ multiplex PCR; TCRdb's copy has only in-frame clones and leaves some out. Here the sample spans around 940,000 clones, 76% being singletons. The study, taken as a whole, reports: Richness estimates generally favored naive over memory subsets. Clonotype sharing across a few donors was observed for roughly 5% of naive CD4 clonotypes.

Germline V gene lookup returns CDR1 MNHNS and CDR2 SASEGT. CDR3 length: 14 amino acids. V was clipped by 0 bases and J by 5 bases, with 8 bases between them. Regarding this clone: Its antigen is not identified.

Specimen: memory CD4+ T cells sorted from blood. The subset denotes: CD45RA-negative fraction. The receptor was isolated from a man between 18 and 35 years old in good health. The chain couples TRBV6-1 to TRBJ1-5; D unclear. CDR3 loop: CASSEAGSHQPQHF. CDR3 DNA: TGTGCCAGCAGTGAAGCAGGGTCACATCAGCCCCAGCATTTT.